Below are 15 T cell receptor beta chains sequenced from a single sample in a study of post-analysis software for immune sequencing data. Study-level points and caveats: Higher frequency in patients than in controls was seen for roughly five TRBV segments, with TRBV5-6, TRBV5-1 and TRBV20-1 among them.

Which antigens these TCRs recognize remains unknown. Each TCR beta cDNA library carried unique molecular identifiers. One entry per CDR3 protein, called by TCRdb with MiXCR from the PCR reads. The table shows hundreds of thousands of distinct CDR3 sequences, with about 27% occurring only once. The source material was blood. These receptors all stem from a girl aged 10-17 years with multiple sclerosis.

The CDR3 sequence is CASSQFDRGSTDTQYF. As DNA, the CDR3 is TGTGCCAGCAGCCAATTCGATCGGGGTTCCACAGATACGCAGTATTTT. The V and J genes are TRBV14 and TRBJ2-3, with D perhaps matching TRBD2 (5 bases). Germline V gene sequence: CDR1 SGHDN, CDR2 FVKESK. V was shortened by 2 bases and J by 2 bases, with 14 bases between the two germline ends. The CDR3 covers 16 residues.

This clonotype was seen a few times. This chain's CDR3 is CASSSPGQGAGQPQHF. In DNA, the CDR3 is TGTGCCAGCAGTTCACCGGGACAGGGAGCAGGGCAGCCCCAGCATTTT. The chain employs TRBV12-3 or TRBV12-4 and TRBJ1-5; 9 bases map to TRBD1. This CDR3 comprises 16 residues. Trimming took 4 bases from V and 7 from J; bases not matched to a gene: 11.

This clonotype showed up just a few times. In nucleotides, the CDR3 is TGTGCCAGCAGCCAAGTAGGGGATGGTGAGACCCAGTACTTC. It yields the protein CASSQVGDGETQYF. The V and J genes are TRBV3-1 and TRBJ2-5, with D maybe TRBD1 (5 bases). Between the trimmed V and J ends, which lost 1 base and 5 bases, there was a span of 11 bases. CDR3 length: 14 amino acids. Germline assignment: CDR1 LGHDT and CDR2 YNNKEL (reference sequence).

In its sample, this clonotype was seen a few times. The chain combines TRBV7-6 with TRBJ2-3, with 10 bases identical to TRBD2. Germline V gives CDR1 SGHVS, CDR2 FNYEAQ. CDR3 length equals 19 residues. V was pared by 2 bases and J by 1 base, with 12 bases of the junction left unmatched. The CDR3 DNA reads as TGTGCCAGCAGCTTATCTCGACTAGCGGGTGTCGGCGGCACAGATACGCAGTATTTT. This codes for CASSLSRLAGVGGTDTQYF.

V gene TRBV6-5 combines with J gene TRBJ1-6; D not certain. This CDR3 has 15 amino acids. The germline gives CDR1 MNHEY, CDR2 SVGAGI. V was clipped by 0 bases and J by 7 bases, with 10 bases between them. The CDR3 here is CASSYSGFTNSPLHF. In DNA, the CDR3 is TGTGCCAGCAGTTACTCAGGGTTCACCAATTCACCCCTCCACTTT.

The chain has TRBV10-3 and TRBJ1-2, with D unclear. Trimming stripped 0 bases from V and 1 base from J, with 6 bases between. This CDR3 has 14 residues. Germline CDR1 and CDR2: ENHRY and SYGVKD. CDR3 protein: CAISESWGNYGYTF. CDR3 DNA sequence: TGTGCCATCAGTGAGTCGTGGGGTAACTATGGCTACACCTTC.

The chain employs TRBV6-6 and TRBJ1-1, with 7 bases aligning to TRBD1. CDR3 length equals 15 residues. Germline loops: CDR1 MNHNY, CDR2 SVGAGI (reference sequence). The J segment lost 5 bases and the V segment lost 7 bases, leaving 13 bases of the junction unmatched. The CDR3 sequence is CASTQGGKLRTEAFF. Written as DNA, the CDR3 is TGTGCCAGCACCCAGGGGGGTAAGCTCAGGACTGAAGCTTTCTTT.

This clonotype was seen at least ten times. The CDR3 sequence is CASSSAHEQFF. DNA for the CDR3: TGCGCCAGCAGCTCGGCCCATGAGCAGTTCTTC. This sequence joins TRBV5-1 and TRBJ2-1; D gene uncertain. Germline V gene sequence: CDR1 SGHRS, CDR2 YFSETQ. The CDR3 is made up of 11 amino acids. Trimming took off 3 bases at V and 8 bases at J, with 6 bases between the two ends.

This clonotype was picked up a small number of times. This chain links TRBV28 with TRBJ2-5; 8 positions agree with TRBD1. Looked up from germline, CDR1 is MDHEN and CDR2 is SYDVKM. V shed 8 bases and J 5 bases; nucleotides not matched to a gene: 7. This CDR3 has 13 amino acids. The CDR3 protein is CASGNRGSETQYF. CDR3 nucleotide sequence: TGTGCCAGCGGGAACAGGGGGAGCGAGACCCAGTACTTC.

This clonotype has at least ten counts. The V and J genes are TRBV20-1 and TRBJ2-1; the D gene is possibly TRBD1 (6 bases). V dropped 6 bases and J dropped 4 bases, with 16 bases sitting between them. The CDR3 extends over 14 amino acids. CDR1 is DFQATT, CDR2 SNEGSKA, per germline (reference sequence). Here the CDR3 DNA reads TGCAGTGCCCTCATCCTACAGGGTTACAATGAGCAGTTCTTC. Its translation is CSALILQGYNEQFF.

This clonotype was counted once. The V and J genes are TRBV29-1 and TRBJ1-2, with 10 bases matching TRBD1. Trimming cost V 5 bases and J 4 bases; bases outside gene matches: 10. There are 15 residues in the CDR3. Germline values: CDR1 SQVTM, CDR2 ANQGSEA. Here the CDR3 reads CSVRTGTGDVYGYTF. The CDR3 DNA reads TGCAGCGTTCGAACCGGGACAGGGGACGTCTATGGCTACACCTTC.

The V gene is TRBV20-1, the J gene TRBJ2-1; D possibly uses TRBD1 or TRBD2 (5 bases each). In germline, CDR1 is DFQATT, CDR2 SNEGSKA (reference sequence). V was shortened by 2 bases and J by 2 bases, with 13 bases between the two germline ends. The CDR3 has 15 residues. The CDR3: CSARRSGTTYNEQFF. DNA for the CDR3: TGCAGTGCTAGAAGGTCCGGGACCACCTACAATGAGCAGTTCTTC.

The rearrangement joins TRBV29-1 to TRBJ1-2; maybe TRBD1 (6 bases). This CDR3 is 11 amino acids long. The germline gives CDR1 SQVTM, CDR2 ANQGSEA. V was shortened by 3 bases and J by 6 bases, with 8 bases between the two germline ends. As DNA, the CDR3 is TGCAGCGTTGATCAGGGGAATGGCTACACCTTC. As protein: CSVDQGNGYTF.

The CDR3 DNA reads TGCAGTGCTAACCATGGAGGGGGCAGTAACTATGGCTACACCTTC. Translation: CSANHGGGSNYGYTF. The J gene is TRBJ1-2, the V gene TRBV20-1, with 7 bases fitting TRBD1. Trimming at V came to 4 bases and at J to 1 base, leaving 9 bases not matched to a gene. CDR3 length: 15 amino acids. The germline CDR1 and CDR2 sequences are DFQATT and SNEGSKA (reference sequence).

This clonotype occurred a few times. This sequence joins TRBV5-1 and TRBJ2-7; the match to TRBD2 covers 12 bases. Losses at the gene ends were 4 bases for V and 0 bases for J; bases not matched to a gene: 11. Germline V CDR1 and CDR2: SGHRS, YFSETQ. The CDR3 is 18 amino acids. Here the CDR3 DNA reads TGCGCCAGCAGCGAGGACAGAGGACTAGCGGGGCTCTCCTACGAGCAGTACTTC. Protein: CASSEDRGLAGLSYEQYF.